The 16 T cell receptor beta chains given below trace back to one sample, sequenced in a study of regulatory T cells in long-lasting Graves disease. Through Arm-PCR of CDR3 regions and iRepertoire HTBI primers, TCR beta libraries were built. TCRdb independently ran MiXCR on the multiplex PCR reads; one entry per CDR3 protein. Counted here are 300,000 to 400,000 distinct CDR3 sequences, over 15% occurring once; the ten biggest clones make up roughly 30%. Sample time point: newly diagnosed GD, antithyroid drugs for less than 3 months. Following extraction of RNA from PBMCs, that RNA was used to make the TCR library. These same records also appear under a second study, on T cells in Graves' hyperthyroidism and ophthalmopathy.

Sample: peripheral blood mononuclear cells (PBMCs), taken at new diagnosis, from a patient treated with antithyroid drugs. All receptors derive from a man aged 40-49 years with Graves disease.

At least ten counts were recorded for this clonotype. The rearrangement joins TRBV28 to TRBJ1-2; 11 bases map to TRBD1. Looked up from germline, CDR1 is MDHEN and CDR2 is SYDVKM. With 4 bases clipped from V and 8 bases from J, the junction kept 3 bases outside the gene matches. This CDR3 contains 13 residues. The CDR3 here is CASSSRTGGGYTF. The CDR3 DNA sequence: TGTGCCAGCAGTTCAAGGACAGGGGGCGGCTACACCTTC.

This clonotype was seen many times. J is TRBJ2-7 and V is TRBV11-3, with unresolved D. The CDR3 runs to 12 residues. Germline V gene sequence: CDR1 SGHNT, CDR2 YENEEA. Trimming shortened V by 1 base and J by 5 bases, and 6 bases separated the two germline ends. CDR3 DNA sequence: TGTGCCAGCAGCTTAGGAGGAAACGAGCAGTACTTC. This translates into CASSLGGNEQYF.

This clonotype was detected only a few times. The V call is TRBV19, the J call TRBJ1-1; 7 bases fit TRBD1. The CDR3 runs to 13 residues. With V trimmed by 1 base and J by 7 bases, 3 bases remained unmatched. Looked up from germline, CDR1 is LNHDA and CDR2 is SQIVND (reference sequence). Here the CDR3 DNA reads TGTGCCAGTAGTATAGTAGGGGGCGGTGAAGCTTTCTTT. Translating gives CASSIVGGGEAFF.

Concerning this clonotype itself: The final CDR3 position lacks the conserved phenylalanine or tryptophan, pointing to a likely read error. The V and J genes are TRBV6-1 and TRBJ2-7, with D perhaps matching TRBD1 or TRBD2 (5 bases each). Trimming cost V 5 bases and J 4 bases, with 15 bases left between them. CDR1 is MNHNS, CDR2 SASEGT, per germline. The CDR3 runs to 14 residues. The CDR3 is CASSQPGRAYEQYL. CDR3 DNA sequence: TGTGCCAGCAGTCAACCGGGACGGGCGTACGAGCAGTACCTC.

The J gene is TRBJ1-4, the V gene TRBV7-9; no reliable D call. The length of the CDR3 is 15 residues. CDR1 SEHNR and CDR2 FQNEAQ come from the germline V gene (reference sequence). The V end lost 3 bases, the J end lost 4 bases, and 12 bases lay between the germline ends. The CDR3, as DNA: TGTGCCAGCAGCTTGGGAGCGACTCTTAATGAAAAACTGTTTTTT. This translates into CASSLGATLNEKLFF.

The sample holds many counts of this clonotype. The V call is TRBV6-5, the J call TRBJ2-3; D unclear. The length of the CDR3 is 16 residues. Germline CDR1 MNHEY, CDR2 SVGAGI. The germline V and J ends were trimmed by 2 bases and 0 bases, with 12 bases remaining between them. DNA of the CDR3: TGTGCCAGCAGTTACGACACCCCGCTGAGCACAGATACGCAGTATTTT. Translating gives CASSYDTPLSTDTQYF.

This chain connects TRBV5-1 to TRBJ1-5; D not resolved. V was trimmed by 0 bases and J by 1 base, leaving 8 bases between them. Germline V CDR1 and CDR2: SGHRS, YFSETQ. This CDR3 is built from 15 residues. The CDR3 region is CASSLDERSNQPQHF. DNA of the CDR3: TGCGCCAGCAGCTTGGATGAGCGGAGCAATCAGCCCCAGCATTTT.

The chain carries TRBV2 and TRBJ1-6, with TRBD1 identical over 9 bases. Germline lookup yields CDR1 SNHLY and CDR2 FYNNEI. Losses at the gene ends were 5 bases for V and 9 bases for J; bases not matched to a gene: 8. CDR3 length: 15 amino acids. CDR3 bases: TGTGCCAGCAGTCGAACAGGGGGCGAGGGTTCACCCCTCCACTTT. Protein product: CASSRTGGEGSPLHF.

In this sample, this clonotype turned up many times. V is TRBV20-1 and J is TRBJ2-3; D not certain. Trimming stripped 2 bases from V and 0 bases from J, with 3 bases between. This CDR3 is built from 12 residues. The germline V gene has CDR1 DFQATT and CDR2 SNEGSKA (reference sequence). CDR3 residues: CSARPSTDTQYF. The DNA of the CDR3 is TGCAGTGCTAGACCTAGCACAGATACGCAGTATTTT.

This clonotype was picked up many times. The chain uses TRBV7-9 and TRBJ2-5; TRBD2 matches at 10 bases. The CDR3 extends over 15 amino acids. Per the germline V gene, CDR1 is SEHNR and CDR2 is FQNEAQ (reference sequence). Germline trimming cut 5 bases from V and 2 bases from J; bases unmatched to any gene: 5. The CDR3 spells CASSALAGPQETQYF. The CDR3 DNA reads TGTGCCAGCAGCGCACTAGCGGGACCACAAGAGACCCAGTACTTC. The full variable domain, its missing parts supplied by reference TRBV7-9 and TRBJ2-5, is DTGVSQNPRHKITKRGQNVTFRCDPISEHNRLYWYRQTLGQGPEFLTYFQNEAQLEKSRLLSDRFSAERPKGSFSTLEIQRTEQGDSAMYLCASSALAGPQETQYFGPGTRLLVL.

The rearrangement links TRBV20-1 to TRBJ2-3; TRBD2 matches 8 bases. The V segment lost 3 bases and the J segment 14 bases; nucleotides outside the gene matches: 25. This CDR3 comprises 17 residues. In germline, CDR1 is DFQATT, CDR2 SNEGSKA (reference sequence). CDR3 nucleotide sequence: TGCAGTGCTAGCCCCGAACTAGCGGAACACACTCACCCCCATCCGTATTTT. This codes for CSASPELAEHTHPHPYF.

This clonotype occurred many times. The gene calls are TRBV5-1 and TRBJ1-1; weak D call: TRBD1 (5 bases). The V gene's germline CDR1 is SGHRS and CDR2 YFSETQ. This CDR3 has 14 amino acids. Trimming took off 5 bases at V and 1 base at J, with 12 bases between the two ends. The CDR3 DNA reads TGCGCCAGCAGAAAAGACAGCACGAACACTGAAGCTTTCTTT. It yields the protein CASRKDSTNTEAFF.

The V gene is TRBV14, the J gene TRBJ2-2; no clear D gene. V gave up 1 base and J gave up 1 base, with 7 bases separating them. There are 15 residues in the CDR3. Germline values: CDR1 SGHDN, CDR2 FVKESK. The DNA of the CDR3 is TGTGCCAGCAGCCAAGGGAAGAAGAACACCGGGGAGCTGTTTTTT. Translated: CASSQGKKNTGELFF.

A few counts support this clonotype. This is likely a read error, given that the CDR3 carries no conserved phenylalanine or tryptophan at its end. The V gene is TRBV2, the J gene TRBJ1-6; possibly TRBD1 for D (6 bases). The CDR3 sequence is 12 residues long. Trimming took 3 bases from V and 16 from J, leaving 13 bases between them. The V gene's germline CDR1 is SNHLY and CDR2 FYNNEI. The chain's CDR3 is CASSDRDTQLHL. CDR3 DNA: TGTGCCAGCAGTGACCGGGACACCCAGCTCCACCTT.

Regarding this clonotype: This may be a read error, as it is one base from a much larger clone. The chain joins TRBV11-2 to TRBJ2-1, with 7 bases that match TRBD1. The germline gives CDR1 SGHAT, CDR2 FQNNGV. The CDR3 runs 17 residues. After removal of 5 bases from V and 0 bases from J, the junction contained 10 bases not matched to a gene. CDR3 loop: CASSPFLNRGSYNEQFF. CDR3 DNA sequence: TGTGCCAGCAGCCCGTTCTTGAACAGGGGCTCCTACAATGAGCAGTTCTTC.

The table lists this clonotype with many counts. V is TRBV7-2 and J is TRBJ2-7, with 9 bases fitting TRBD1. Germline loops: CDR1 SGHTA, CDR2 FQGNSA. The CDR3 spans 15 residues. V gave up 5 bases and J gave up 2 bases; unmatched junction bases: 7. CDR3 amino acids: CASSIDGQGTYEQYF. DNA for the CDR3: TGTGCCAGCAGCATCGACGGACAGGGGACCTACGAGCAGTACTTC.